This passage covers 6 T cell receptor beta chains from one sample sequenced in a study of blood T cell repertoires in COVID-19. Measured with immunoSEQ multiplex PCR; TCRdb has only the in-frame clones, and not every one. The data show 250,000 to 300,000 clones, around 85% seen once. The sequencing input was PBMCs or T cells enriched from blood (not recorded which). All receptors derive from a woman aged 45-59 years who had recovered from COVID-19.

The rearrangement joins TRBV15 to TRBJ2-2, with TRBD2 identical over 7 bases. This CDR3 spans 18 amino acids. CDR1 and CDR2 from the germline V gene are LNHNV and YYDKDF (reference sequence). Trimming removed 5 bases from V and 4 bases from J; junction bases left unmatched: 16. The CDR3 is CATSSYAGARTSTGELFF. As DNA, the CDR3 is TGTGCCACCAGCTCATATGCGGGAGCCCGAACCTCCACCGGGGAGCTGTTTTTT. The variable domain in full, with the rest retrieved from reference TRBV15 and TRBJ2-2, is DAMVIQNPRYQVTQFGKPVTLSCSQTLNHNVMYWYQQKSSQAPKLLFHYYDKDFNNEADTPDNFQSRRPNTSFCFLDIRSPGLGDTAMYLCATSSYAGARTSTGELFFGEGSRLTVL.

The rearrangement links TRBV19 to TRBJ2-7, with D perhaps matching TRBD2 (6 bases). Germline CDR1 reads LNHDA; CDR2 reads SQIVND (reference sequence). The CDR3 extends over 14 amino acids. V dropped 3 bases and J dropped 2 bases, with 11 bases sitting between them. CDR3 coding DNA: TGTGCCAGTAGTATCGGGACGGGGGCCTACGAGCAGTACTTC. Translation: CASSIGTGAYEQYF. The variable domain in full, with the rest retrieved from reference TRBV19 and TRBJ2-7, is DGGITQSPKYLFRKEGQNVTLSCEQNLNHDAMYWYRQDPGQGLRLIYYSQIVNDFQKGDIAEGYSVSREKKESFPLTVTSAQKNPTAFYLCASSIGTGAYEQYFGPGTRLTVT.

The gene calls are TRBV7-6 and TRBJ2-5; the D gene is possibly TRBD1 (6 bases). Germline lookup yields CDR1 SGHVS and CDR2 FNYEAQ. Trimming removed 1 base at V and 2 bases at J, with 11 bases between. This CDR3 contains 15 residues. The DNA for the CDR3 is TGTGCCAGCAGCTTAGGAGACAGGCATCAAGAGACCCAGTACTTC. This gives the protein CASSLGDRHQETQYF.

The chain is built from TRBV29-1 and TRBJ2-1; possibly TRBD2 for D (6 bases). Trimming pared 6 bases from V and 7 bases from J, leaving 19 bases between. The germline gives CDR1 SQVTM, CDR2 ANQGSEA. The CDR3 runs 14 residues. The CDR3 reads CSVAQGGTGNEQFF. The CDR3 DNA is TGCAGCGTCGCCCAGGGCGGGACTGGAAATGAGCAGTTCTTC.

The rearrangement joins TRBV5-4 to TRBJ2-1, with a weak D call TRBD2 (7 bases). This CDR3 is 15 amino acids long. Deletions cut 5 bases from V and 3 bases from J, with 15 bases between. From germline, CDR1 is SGHNT and CDR2 YYREEE (reference sequence). DNA of the CDR3: TGTGCCAGCAGGTTCAAGGGAGGGGGCTACAATGAGCAGTTCTTC. This codes for CASRFKGGGYNEQFF. Full variable domain (outside the CDR3, taken from reference TRBV5-4 and TRBJ2-1): ETGVTQSPTHLIKTRGQQVTLRCSSQSGHNTVSWYQQALGQGPQFIFQYYREEENGRGNFPPRFSGLQFPNYSSELNVNALELDDSALYLCASRFKGGGYNEQFFGPGTRLTVL.

The chain is built from TRBV2 and TRBJ1-3; maybe TRBD1 (5 bases). CDR3 length: 16 residues. CDR1 and CDR2 (germline): SNHLY, FYNNEI. The V end lost 1 base, the J end lost 0 bases, and 10 bases lay between the germline ends. Here the CDR3 reads CASSEGRAFSGNTIYF. The DNA of the CDR3 is TGTGCCAGCAGTGAAGGCAGGGCCTTCTCTGGAAACACCATATATTTT.